This T cell receptor (beta chain) was documented in a study of T cells in Graves' hyperthyroidism and ophthalmopathy. The CDR3 is made up of 16 amino acids. The germline gives CDR1 MNHNY, CDR2 SVGAGI (reference sequence). V was clipped by 0 bases and J by 0 bases; unmatched bases: 4. The authors took PBMCs from 10 ml fresh peripheral blood. General study points: Blood also carried most thyroid clonotypes expanded above 0.001.

There were TCR beta CDR3 regions amplified from RNA transcripts. Initially, a first-round RT-PCR of the TCR CDR3 employed the HTBI primer set. TCRdb re-called the multiplex PCR reads with MiXCR, one entry per CDR3 protein. Among almost 600,000 distinct CDR3 sequences, 11% to 15% were seen once, and the ten largest hold around 5.4%. This clonotype was picked up one time. Its antigen is not identified. The V call is TRBV6-6, the J call TRBJ1-1; 7 nucleotides match TRBD1. This TCR came from a woman between 25 and 40 years old with Graves' hyperthyroidism that later progressed to Graves' ophthalmopathy. The sample was blood. The CDR3, as DNA: TGTGCCAGCAGTTACTCACAGGGGACGTTGAACACTGAAGCTTTCTTT. Translated, it gives CASSYSQGTLNTEAFF.